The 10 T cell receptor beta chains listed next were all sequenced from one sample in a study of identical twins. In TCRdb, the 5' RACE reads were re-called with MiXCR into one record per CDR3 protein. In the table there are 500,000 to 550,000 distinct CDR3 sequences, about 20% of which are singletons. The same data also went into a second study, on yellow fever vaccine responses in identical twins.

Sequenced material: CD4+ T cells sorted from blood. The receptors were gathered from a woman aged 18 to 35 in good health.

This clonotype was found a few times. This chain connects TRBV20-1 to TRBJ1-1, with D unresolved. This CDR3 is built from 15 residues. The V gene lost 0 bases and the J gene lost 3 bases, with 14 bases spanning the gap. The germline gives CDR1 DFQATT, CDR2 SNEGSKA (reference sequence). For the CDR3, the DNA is TGCAGTGCTAGAGAGACCGGGTTTGTAGACACTGAAGCTTTCTTT. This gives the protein CSARETGFVDTEAFF.

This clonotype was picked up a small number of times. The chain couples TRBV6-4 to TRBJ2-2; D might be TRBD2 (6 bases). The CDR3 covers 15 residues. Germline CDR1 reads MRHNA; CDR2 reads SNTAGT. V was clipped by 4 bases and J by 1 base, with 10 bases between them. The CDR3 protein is CASSVSSENTGELFF. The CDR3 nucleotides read TGTGCCAGCAGTGTTTCTAGCGAGAACACCGGGGAGCTGTTTTTT.

The CDR3 is CASSVGWLATQYF. The CDR3 nucleotides read TGTGCCAGCAGCGTAGGGTGGTTGGCTACGCAGTATTTT. This chain connects TRBV9 to TRBJ2-3; no reliable D call. CDR3 length equals 13 residues. The germline V and J ends were trimmed by 0 bases and 8 bases, with 10 bases remaining between them. CDR1 and CDR2 from the germline V gene are SGDLS and YYNGEE.

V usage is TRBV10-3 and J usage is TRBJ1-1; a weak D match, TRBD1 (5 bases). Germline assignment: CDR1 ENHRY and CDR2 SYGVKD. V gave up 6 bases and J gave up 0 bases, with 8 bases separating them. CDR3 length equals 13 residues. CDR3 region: CAIRGTVNTEAFF. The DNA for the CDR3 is TGTGCCATCAGAGGGACGGTGAACACTGAAGCTTTCTTT.

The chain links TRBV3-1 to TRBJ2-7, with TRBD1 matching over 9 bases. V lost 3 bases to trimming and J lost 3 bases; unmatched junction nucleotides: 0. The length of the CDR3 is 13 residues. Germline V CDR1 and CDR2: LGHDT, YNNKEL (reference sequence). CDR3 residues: CASSQTGGYEQYV. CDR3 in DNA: TGTGCCAGCAGCCAGACAGGGGGCTACGAGCAGTACGTC.

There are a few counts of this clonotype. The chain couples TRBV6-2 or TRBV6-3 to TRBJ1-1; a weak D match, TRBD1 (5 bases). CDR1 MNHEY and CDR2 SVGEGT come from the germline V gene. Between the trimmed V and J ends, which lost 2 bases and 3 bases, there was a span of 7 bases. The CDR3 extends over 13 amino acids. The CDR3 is CASSYPGYTEAFF. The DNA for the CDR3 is TGTGCCAGCAGTTACCCAGGGTACACTGAAGCTTTCTTT.

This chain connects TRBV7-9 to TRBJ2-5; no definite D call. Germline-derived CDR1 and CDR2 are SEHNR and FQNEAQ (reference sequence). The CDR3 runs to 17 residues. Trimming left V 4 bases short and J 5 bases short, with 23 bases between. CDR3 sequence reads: CASSSIYGDFSGETQYF. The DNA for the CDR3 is TGTGCCAGCAGCTCAATATATGGGGATTTCTCCGGGGAGACCCAGTACTTC.

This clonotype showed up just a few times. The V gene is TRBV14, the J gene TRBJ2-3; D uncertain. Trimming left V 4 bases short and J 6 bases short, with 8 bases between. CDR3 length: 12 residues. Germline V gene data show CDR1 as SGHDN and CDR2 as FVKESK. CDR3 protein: CASSRLWDTQYF. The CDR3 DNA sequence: TGTGCCAGCAGCCGCCTCTGGGATACGCAGTATTTT.

This chain's CDR3 is CASSQGRVNSPLHF. The CDR3 DNA reads as TGTGCCAGCAGTCAGGGTCGGGTCAATTCACCCCTCCACTTT. V gene TRBV12-3 or TRBV12-4 combines with J gene TRBJ1-6, with D possibly being TRBD1 (5 bases). V was cut by 5 bases and J by 7 bases, with 12 bases left in between. This CDR3 contains 14 residues.

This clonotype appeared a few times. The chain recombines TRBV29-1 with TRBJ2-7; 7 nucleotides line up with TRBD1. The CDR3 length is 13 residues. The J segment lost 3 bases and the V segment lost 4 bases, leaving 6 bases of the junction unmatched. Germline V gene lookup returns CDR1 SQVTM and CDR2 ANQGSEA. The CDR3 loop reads CSVVRTGGYEQYF. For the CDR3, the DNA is TGCAGCGTTGTCAGGACAGGAGGCTACGAGCAGTACTTC.